This T cell receptor (beta chain) is from a study of blood T cell repertoires in COVID-19. J lost 12 bases, V lost 4 bases, and 6 bases had no gene match. Germline CDR1 reads SGHTA; CDR2 reads FQGNSA. The CDR3 extends over 13 amino acids. This clone appeared a single time. Here immunoSEQ multiplex PCR was the method, and the copy in TCRdb shows in-frame clones only, minus some. Of a few hundred thousand clones detected, 75% to 90% appear once; the ten largest clones hold about 4.6%. The chain is built from TRBV7-2 and TRBJ2-1; 10 bases match TRBD2. This TCR was sampled from a woman under 40 who had been exposed to COVID-19. Sequencing was done on a sample of PBMCs or T cells enriched from blood (not recorded which). CDR3 coding DNA: TGTGCCAGCAGCTCTAGCCCTAGCGGGGGGCAGTTCTTC. This codes for CASSSSPSGGQFF.